This T cell receptor beta chain comes out of a study of persistence of HIV-infected CD4 T cells. For this clone: Its matching antigen is unknown.

Cells were stimulated with overlapping HIV-1 Gag 15-mer peptides. Sorted nonresponding memory CD4+ T cells were CD40L-negative, CD69-negative, CD45RO-high. The germline V gene has CDR1 LNHDA and CDR2 SQIVND (reference sequence). CDR3 length: 13 amino acids. V was pared by 3 bases and J by 4 bases, with 9 bases between. The libraries were made with immunoSEQ version 4 in survey mode. Libraries were prepared by immunoSEQ multiplex PCR; TCRdb keeps only in-frame clonotypes and omits some of them. Here the sample spans approximately 40,000 clones, more than 75% being singletons. The sequences come from CD4+ T cells sorted from PBMCs after approximately 18-hour stimulation, collected from a patient who received antiretroviral therapy. This TCR came from an adult man with HIV who was CMV-seropositive. This sequence joins TRBV19 and TRBJ2-5; D uncertain. For the CDR3, the DNA is TGTGCCAGTAGTATTATAGTTAGAGAGACCCAGTACTTC. Its translation: CASSIIVRETQYF.